This T cell receptor beta chain was profiled in a study of CD8 T cells in cerebrospinal fluid in Alzheimer's disease. Study overall: Two single-cell methods, plate-based nested PCR and droplet-based sequencing, assessed CSF clonal expansion.

Germline loops: CDR1 KGHSH, CDR2 LQKENI. The CDR3 loop spans 14 amino acids. Patients with Parkinson's disease were included as a neurodegenerative comparison group. CSF cells were profiled by 10X single-cell V(D)J and 5' expression. TCRdb reprocessed the 10x single-cell sequencing reads and keeps a single row for each CDR3 protein, giving no DNA. The sample includes over a thousand distinct CDR3 sequences. This chain links TRBV18 with TRBJ1-5; TCRdb reports TRBD1, a call that lacks DNA to check it against. The TCR was taken from a human donor with Parkinson's disease. Sequenced: cerebrospinal fluid. The CDR3 here is CASSPTGYYQPQHF. Drawing the rest from reference TRBV18 and TRBJ1-5, the complete variable domain is NAGVMQNPRHLVRRRGQEARLRCSPMKGHSHVYWYRQLPEEGLKFMVYLQKENIIDESGMPKERFSAEFPKEGPSILRIQQVVRGDSAAYFCASSPTGYYQPQHFGDGTRLSIL.